This TCR beta chain was profiled in a study of blood T cell repertoires in COVID-19. Study overall: The analysed material was cDNA or gDNA that came from T cells, B-cell-depleted T cells, or PBMCs.

In the original workflow: Counts of nucleated cells, estimated from reference gene primer amplification, were obtained. The table came from immunoSEQ multiplex PCR; TCRdb's copy has only in-frame clones and leaves some out. From that table come the V and J calls and clone size; the DNA was used to work out D and trimming. This table has some 250,000 clones, approximately 91% appearing once. V was pared by 2 bases and J by 6 bases, with 13 bases between. The CDR3 has 15 residues. Germline CDR1 reads SEHNR; CDR2 reads FQNEAQ (reference sequence). Participant ages covered roughly 18 to 89 years across 24 US areas.

The sequenced sample consisted of PBMCs or T cells enriched from blood (not recorded which). The TCR was taken from a woman between 40 and 55 years old with acute COVID-19. The gene calls are TRBV7-9 and TRBJ2-2; D possibly corresponds to TRBD1 (5 bases). CDR3 loop: CASSLLGRVAGELFF. In DNA, the CDR3 is TGTGCCAGCAGCTTATTGGGCAGGGTTGCCGGGGAGCTGTTTTTT.